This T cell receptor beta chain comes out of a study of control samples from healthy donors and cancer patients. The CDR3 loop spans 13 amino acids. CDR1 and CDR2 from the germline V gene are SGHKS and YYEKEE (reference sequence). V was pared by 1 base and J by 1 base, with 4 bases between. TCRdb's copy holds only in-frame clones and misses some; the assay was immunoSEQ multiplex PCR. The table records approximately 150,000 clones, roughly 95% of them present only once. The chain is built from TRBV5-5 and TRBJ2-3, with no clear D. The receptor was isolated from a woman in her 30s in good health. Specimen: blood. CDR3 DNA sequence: TGTGCCAGCAGCTTGCCGGGCACAGATACGCAGTATTTT. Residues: CASSLPGTDTQYF.